This is a list of T cell receptor beta chains from one sample in a study of T cells in localized non-small cell lung cancer. The assay was immunoSEQ multiplex PCR, and TCRdb's table has in-frame clones only and misses some. The sample gives 100,000 to 150,000 clones, roughly 90% of which show up once; approximately 1.5% is in the top ten. The sequences come from peripheral blood, collected before any cancer treatment. The source is a female donor older than 55 with stage I lung adenocarcinoma. CDR3s include the opening cysteine and the closing phenylalanine or tryptophan. The D gene is left open where the match is weak. Part of the rows lack a size; the others show once, few, many or a class for expanded clones.

clone size: -; J gene: TRBJ2-1; CDR3 length: 15; D gene: TRBD2; V gene: TRBV2; CDR3 DNA: TGTGCCAGCAGTCAGCGGGAGCCGGCCTACAATGAGCAGTTCTTC; CDR3 protein: CASSQREPAYNEQFF
clone size: once; J gene: TRBJ2-3; CDR3 length: 17; D gene: TRBD2; V gene: TRBV7-3; CDR3 DNA: TGTGCCAGCAGCTTAACCCCCGGGACTAGCGGGAAAAATACGCAGTATTTT; CDR3 protein: CASSLTPGTSGKNTQYF
clone size: -; J gene: TRBJ2-7; CDR3 length: 14; D gene: -; V gene: TRBV28; CDR3 DNA: TGTGCCAGCAGTTTTGGGAGTAGGAACTACGAGCAGTACTTC; CDR3 protein: CASSFGSRNYEQYF
clone size: few; J gene: TRBJ2-2; CDR3 length: 16; D gene: TRBD1; V gene: TRBV5-4; CDR3 DNA: TGTGCCAGCAGCCTGAATCCGGACAGGGTGGCCGAGGAGCTGTTTTTT; CDR3 protein: CASSLNPDRVAEELFF
clone size: -; J gene: TRBJ2-5; CDR3 length: 13; D gene: TRBD2; V gene: TRBV27; CDR3 DNA: TGTGCCAGCAGTTTCCGGGAGGGGGAGACCCAGTACTTC; CDR3 protein: CASSFREGETQYF
clone size: -; J gene: TRBJ2-3; CDR3 length: 16; D gene: TRBD2; V gene: TRBV27; CDR3 DNA: TGTGCCAGCAGGCTCTTAACTAGCGGGAGGTCAGATACGCAGTATTTT; CDR3 protein: CASRLLTSGRSDTQYF
clone size: -; J gene: TRBJ2-1; CDR3 length: 12; D gene: -; V gene: TRBV7-9; CDR3 DNA: TGTGCCAGCAGCGGGACTGGACAGCACAAGTTCTTC; CDR3 protein: CASSGTGQHKFF
clone size: -; J gene: TRBJ2-6; CDR3 length: 14; D gene: -; V gene: TRBV6-1; CDR3 DNA: TGTGCCAGCAGTTTAACCACTGGGGCCAACGTCCTGACTTTC; CDR3 protein: CASSLTTGANVLTF
clone size: -; J gene: TRBJ2-1; CDR3 length: 15; D gene: -; V gene: TRBV19; CDR3 DNA: TGTGCCACCCTCAGGGGGGGCTCCTCATACAATGAGCAGTTCTTC; CDR3 protein: CATLRGGSSYNEQFF
clone size: -; J gene: TRBJ1-5; CDR3 length: 14; D gene: -; V gene: TRBV2; CDR3 DNA: TGTGCCAGCAGTATGGGGTATAGCAATCAGCCCCAGCATTTT; CDR3 protein: CASSMGYSNQPQHF
clone size: -; J gene: TRBJ2-1; CDR3 length: 15; D gene: TRBD1; V gene: TRBV25-1; CDR3 DNA: TGTGCCAGCAGTGGAACGGGACAGGGATACAATGAGCAGTTCTTC; CDR3 protein: CASSGTGQGYNEQFF
clone size: -; J gene: TRBJ1-4; CDR3 length: 16; D gene: -; V gene: TRBV5-6; CDR3 DNA: TGTGCCAGCAGGAAAGTTGTGAAGGGGGTGAATGAAAAACTGTTTTTT; CDR3 protein: CASRKVVKGVNEKLFF
clone size: -; J gene: TRBJ1-5; CDR3 length: 14; D gene: -; V gene: TRBV28; CDR3 DNA: TGTGCCAGCAGTTTGGTTAGCAGGGAGCAGCCCCAGCATTTT; CDR3 protein: CASSLVSREQPQHF
clone size: once; J gene: TRBJ2-5; CDR3 length: 14; D gene: -; V gene: TRBV5-5; CDR3 DNA: TGTGCCAGCAGCTTGGTACAGATCCAAGAGACCCAGTACTTC; CDR3 protein: CASSLVQIQETQYF
clone size: -; J gene: TRBJ1-1; CDR3 length: 13; D gene: TRBD1; V gene: TRBV25-1; CDR3 DNA: TGTGCCAGCCGGGGACAGGTGAACACTGAAGCTTTCTTT; CDR3 protein: CASRGQVNTEAFF
clone size: -; J gene: TRBJ1-2; CDR3 length: 12; D gene: -; V gene: TRBV10-3; CDR3 DNA: TGTGCCATCAGTGCGGGATACTATGGCTACACCTTC; CDR3 protein: CAISAGYYGYTF
clone size: -; J gene: TRBJ2-3; CDR3 length: 14; D gene: TRBD2; V gene: TRBV29-1; CDR3 DNA: TGCAGCGCCCGGACTAGCGGGAGCGCAGATACGCAGTATTTT; CDR3 protein: CSARTSGSADTQYF
clone size: -; J gene: TRBJ1-1; CDR3 length: 15; D gene: -; V gene: TRBV28; CDR3 DNA: TGTGCCAGCAGCTCAAACGGGGGGAAGAACACTGAAGCTTTCTTT; CDR3 protein: CASSSNGGKNTEAFF
clone size: -; J gene: TRBJ1-5; CDR3 length: 14; D gene: -; V gene: TRBV19; CDR3 DNA: TGTGCCAGCGGCGGTCCCGCTAACAATCAGCCCCAGCATTTT; CDR3 protein: CASGGPANNQPQHF
clone size: -; J gene: TRBJ1-2; CDR3 length: 13; D gene: -; V gene: TRBV30; CDR3 DNA: TGTGCCTGGGGGGGCTCAGGGCACTATGGCTACACCTTC; CDR3 protein: CAWGGSGHYGYTF
clone size: -; J gene: TRBJ1-4; CDR3 length: 16; D gene: -; V gene: TRBV7-9; CDR3 DNA: TGTGCCAGCAGCGCGACCAGACAGGCGGGAGTCGAAAAACTGTTTTTT; CDR3 protein: CASSATRQAGVEKLFF
clone size: -; J gene: TRBJ2-3; CDR3 length: 15; D gene: -; V gene: TRBV18; CDR3 DNA: TGTGCCAGCTCACCATACGAAGTGGCCACAGATACGCAGTATTTT; CDR3 protein: CASSPYEVATDTQYF
clone size: -; J gene: TRBJ2-2; CDR3 length: 14; D gene: TRBD1; V gene: TRBV6-1; CDR3 DNA: TGTGCCTGTGCTGGCGGGACAGGGGTCGGGGAGCTGTTTTTT; CDR3 protein: CACAGGTGVGELFF
clone size: -; J gene: TRBJ1-4; CDR3 length: 15; D gene: -; V gene: TRBV28; CDR3 DNA: TGTGCCAGCAAAACTGAGGGGGGGATTACAGAAAAACTGTTTTTT; CDR3 protein: CASKTEGGITEKLFF
clone size: -; J gene: TRBJ2-2; CDR3 length: 13; D gene: -; V gene: TRBV5-1; CDR3 DNA: TGCGCCAGCAGCTTGGGGCAGGGTGCGGAGCTGTTTTTT; CDR3 protein: CASSLGQGAELFF
clone size: -; J gene: TRBJ2-7; CDR3 length: 14; D gene: -; V gene: TRBV28; CDR3 DNA: TGTGCCAGCAGGTCGGTCCAGGGAGGAAGCGAGCAGTACTTC; CDR3 protein: CASRSVQGGSEQYF
clone size: -; J gene: TRBJ1-2; CDR3 length: 11; D gene: -; V gene: TRBV30; CDR3 DNA: TGTGCCTGGACCCCCGGGGGAGGCTACACCTTC; CDR3 protein: CAWTPGGGYTF
clone size: -; J gene: TRBJ2-7; CDR3 length: 14; D gene: -; V gene: TRBV14; CDR3 DNA: TGTGCCAGCAGCCAACAGATGTTCTCCTACGAGCAGTACTTC; CDR3 protein: CASSQQMFSYEQYF
clone size: -; J gene: TRBJ1-5; CDR3 length: 12; D gene: -; V gene: TRBV2; CDR3 DNA: TGTGCCAGCAGCCTGGGAAGTCAGCCCCAGCATTTT; CDR3 protein: CASSLGSQPQHF
clone size: -; J gene: TRBJ1-3; CDR3 length: 14; D gene: -; V gene: TRBV30; CDR3 DNA: TGTGCCTGGGCTGGCGACATACTTGGAAACACCATATATTTT; CDR3 protein: CAWAGDILGNTIYF
clone size: -; J gene: TRBJ2-7; CDR3 length: 15; D gene: -; V gene: TRBV7-9; CDR3 DNA: TGTGCCAGCAGCTTAGAAGGGCTTTCTACCTACGAGCAGTACTTC; CDR3 protein: CASSLEGLSTYEQYF
clone size: -; J gene: TRBJ2-7; CDR3 length: 14; D gene: -; V gene: TRBV7-9; CDR3 DNA: TGTGCCAGCAGCTTAGTGGTCTGGGGCGGCGAGCAGTACTTC; CDR3 protein: CASSLVVWGGEQYF
clone size: once; J gene: TRBJ2-5; CDR3 length: 15; D gene: TRBD1; V gene: TRBV10-3; CDR3 DNA: TGTGCCATCAGTGAGTCGACAGGGACCCAAGAGACCCAGTACTTC; CDR3 protein: CAISESTGTQETQYF
clone size: few; J gene: TRBJ1-1; CDR3 length: 13; D gene: -; V gene: TRBV6-4; CDR3 DNA: TGTGCCAGCAGCTTGTCTGCGAACACTGAAGCTTTCTTT; CDR3 protein: CASSLSANTEAFF
clone size: -; J gene: TRBJ2-7; CDR3 length: 14; D gene: TRBD1; V gene: TRBV15; CDR3 DNA: TGTGCCACCAGCTCTCGACAGGGGGCCTACGAGCAGTACTTC; CDR3 protein: CATSSRQGAYEQYF
clone size: -; J gene: TRBJ1-1; CDR3 length: 12; D gene: -; V gene: TRBV2; CDR3 DNA: TGTGCCAGCAGCTCAGGGAACACTGAAGCTTTCTTT; CDR3 protein: CASSSGNTEAFF
clone size: -; J gene: TRBJ2-1; CDR3 length: 15; D gene: -; V gene: TRBV5-1; CDR3 DNA: TGCGCCAGCAGCTTGGTGGTCGGGCAGGGGAATGAGCAGTTCTTC; CDR3 protein: CASSLVVGQGNEQFF
clone size: -; J gene: TRBJ1-1; CDR3 length: 14; D gene: -; V gene: TRBV6-5; CDR3 DNA: TGTGCCAGCAGTCCCCTGCAAGTGAACACTGAAGCTTTCTTT; CDR3 protein: CASSPLQVNTEAFF
clone size: -; J gene: TRBJ2-1; CDR3 length: 14; D gene: -; V gene: TRBV7-9; CDR3 DNA: TGTGCCAGCAGTAGGACAGTCTCCTACAATGAGCAGTTCTTC; CDR3 protein: CASSRTVSYNEQFF
clone size: -; J gene: TRBJ2-2; CDR3 length: 13; D gene: -; V gene: TRBV29-1; CDR3 DNA: TGCAGCATTAGGGCCCTTGGCGGCGGGGAGCTGTTTTTT; CDR3 protein: CSIRALGGGELFF
clone size: -; J gene: TRBJ2-3; CDR3 length: 16; D gene: TRBD2; V gene: TRBV10-3; CDR3 DNA: TGTGCCATCAGACCAAGCGGGAGGGCCATCGGAGATACGCAGTATTTT; CDR3 protein: CAIRPSGRAIGDTQYF
clone size: -; J gene: TRBJ1-1; CDR3 length: 16; D gene: -; V gene: TRBV5-1; CDR3 DNA: TGCGCCAGCAGCTTGGCCGCAGGGGAGAGGTCCCCTGAAGCTTTCTTT; CDR3 protein: CASSLAAGERSPEAFF
clone size: once; J gene: TRBJ1-3; CDR3 length: 16; D gene: -; V gene: TRBV27; CDR3 DNA: TGTGCCAGCAGTTTATCGGCGGGGAGCTCTGGAAACACCATATATTTT; CDR3 protein: CASSLSAGSSGNTIYF
clone size: -; J gene: TRBJ1-5; CDR3 length: 15; D gene: -; V gene: TRBV2; CDR3 DNA: TGTGCCAGCAGTGAGGGAGTCTCCTCCGGACAGCCCCAGCATTTT; CDR3 protein: CASSEGVSSGQPQHF
clone size: once; J gene: TRBJ1-4; CDR3 length: 12; D gene: -; V gene: TRBV10-3; CDR3 DNA: TGTGCCATCGGGGGGGCTAATGAAAAACTGTTTTTT; CDR3 protein: CAIGGANEKLFF
clone size: -; J gene: TRBJ2-2; CDR3 length: 16; D gene: TRBD2; V gene: TRBV5-1; CDR3 DNA: TGCGCCAGCAGCGGGGGACTAGCGGGAGCCGTCGGGGAGCTGTTTTTT; CDR3 protein: CASSGGLAGAVGELFF
clone size: -; J gene: TRBJ2-7; CDR3 length: 16; D gene: -; V gene: TRBV6-4; CDR3 DNA: TGTGCCAGCAGTGACACGAAGGGAGTGGAGTCCTACGAGCAGTACTTC; CDR3 protein: CASSDTKGVESYEQYF
clone size: -; J gene: TRBJ1-1; CDR3 length: 14; D gene: -; V gene: TRBV11-1; CDR3 DNA: TGTGCCAGCAGTCCCGAGGTTCTAGGCACTGAAGCTTTCTTT; CDR3 protein: CASSPEVLGTEAFF
clone size: -; J gene: TRBJ2-7; CDR3 length: 15; D gene: -; V gene: TRBV30; CDR3 DNA: TGTGCCTGGAGAGCTGGGCTGGGGGGCTCCTACGAGCAGTACTTC; CDR3 protein: CAWRAGLGGSYEQYF
clone size: -; J gene: TRBJ2-1; CDR3 length: 15; D gene: TRBD2; V gene: TRBV6-5; CDR3 DNA: TGTGCCAGCAGCCAACTAGCGGCCTCCTACAATGAGCAGTTCTTC; CDR3 protein: CASSQLAASYNEQFF
clone size: -; J gene: TRBJ2-5; CDR3 length: 20; D gene: -; V gene: TRBV9; CDR3 DNA: TGTGCCAGCAGCGTACCTTGCGTTTGTTCGCGGACTGAGGGGGGAGAGACCCAGTACTTC; CDR3 protein: CASSVPCVCSRTEGGETQYF
clone size: -; J gene: TRBJ2-7; CDR3 length: 14; D gene: -; V gene: TRBV6-1; CDR3 DNA: TGTGCCAGCAGGGGGACATCGCTTTCCTACGAGCAGTACTTC; CDR3 protein: CASRGTSLSYEQYF
clone size: -; J gene: TRBJ2-5; CDR3 length: 14; D gene: -; V gene: TRBV4-1; CDR3 DNA: TGCGCCAGCAGCCAAGAAAGCGAGAAAGAGACCCAGTACTTC; CDR3 protein: CASSQESEKETQYF
clone size: -; J gene: TRBJ2-5; CDR3 length: 15; D gene: -; V gene: TRBV27; CDR3 DNA: TGTGCCAGCAGTTTAAACCCCCTGCGGGAAGAGACCCAGTACTTC; CDR3 protein: CASSLNPLREETQYF
clone size: few; J gene: TRBJ1-5; CDR3 length: 14; D gene: TRBD1; V gene: TRBV25-1; CDR3 DNA: TGTGCCAGCAGGGGGACAGGCATCAATCAGCCCCAGCATTTT; CDR3 protein: CASRGTGINQPQHF